This T cell receptor beta chain was sequenced in a study of blood T cell repertoires in COVID-19 (dated by TCRdb to 2018 to 2021). About the full investigation: Samples from collaborators originated in the United States, Italy and Spain and spanned both the acute and convalescent phases of COVID-19. The prospective study material was composed of cDNA or gDNA derived from T cells, B-cell-depleted T cells, or PBMCs. The dataset comprised deeply sampled blood TCRbeta repertoires from subjects exposed to, actively infected with, or recovered from COVID-19. A freely available public database, intended as a resource for researchers studying the immune response to SARS-CoV-2, is where the repertoires were released. Samples came from the ongoing ImmuneRACE study (first 160 participants) plus 1,254 subjects from 6 global collaborators. Nearly every sample came with metadata listing a de-identified subject ID, COVID-19 status, age in years and sex. Where available, HLA class I and class II types were taken from metadata supplied by the sample provider and were not determined by assay-based typing. The investigation overall reported the following: How much clinical and demographic metadata was included differed by source and by participant, and the metadata was provided uncurated.

Enrolling through a virtual design, the prospective study's participants ranged in age from roughly 18 to 95 years and lived across approximately 25 United States geographic areas. In the prospective study, participants were assigned to cohorts based on the clinical history participants reported in a screening survey and a study questionnaire. Recovered participants in ImmuneRACE Cohort 3 were defined as having two consecutive negative NP/OP PCR tests, clearance from a healthcare professional, or resolution of symptoms. In the prospective study, whole blood, serum and a nasopharyngeal or oropharyngeal swab were collected from each participant by mobile phlebotomists. Prospective study participants could optionally give additional blood draws and questionnaires over a roughly two-month period. Blood samples from the prospective study were shipped frozen or at room temperature prior to DNA extraction.

This clone was seen just once. This receptor's antigen is unknown. No quality values exist for individual bases; no much larger clone is one base distant. TCRbeta CDR3 regions were amplified from genomic DNA using the immunoSEQ Assay, a bias-controlled multiplex PCR. The original methods were these. The number of nucleated cells in each sample was estimated from the amplification of reference gene primers within the assay. To quantify the absolute abundance of each unique TCRbeta CDR3 rearrangement, sequence reads were collapsed and filtered. For each sample, productive Simpson clonality was calculated by taking the square root of Simpson's diversity index across productive rearrangements. TCRdb's version of the immuneACCESS table is confined to in-frame rearrangements and falls short of the full clone set. An unresolved V gene accounts for under half of the shortfall where checked; the remainder is of unknown origin. The V and J calls and clone size were taken over from that table, and D and trimming were inferred from the DNA. Here the sample has approximately 280,000 clones; about 85% occur a single time. The top ten clonotypes cover 2.5% to 3% of the sample.

The source is a woman aged 50 to 65 who had recovered from COVID-19. Sample: PBMCs or T cells enriched from blood (not recorded which).

The CDR3 here reads CASSPRGRDYGYTF. The sequenced DNA: TGTGCCAGCAGCCCCCGCGGGAGGGACTATGGCTACACCTTC. The rearranged chain carries TRBV5-6 and TRBJ1-2; the D gene identity is not certain. CDR1 and CDR2 are read off the germline V gene as SGHDT and YYEEEE. Including the terminal cysteine and phenylalanine, the CDR3 comprises 14 residues. Solely the CDR3 DNA is kept, with 42 bases framed from the first base. V is shortened by 4 bases, J by 3 bases, and the region joining them spans 13 bases.